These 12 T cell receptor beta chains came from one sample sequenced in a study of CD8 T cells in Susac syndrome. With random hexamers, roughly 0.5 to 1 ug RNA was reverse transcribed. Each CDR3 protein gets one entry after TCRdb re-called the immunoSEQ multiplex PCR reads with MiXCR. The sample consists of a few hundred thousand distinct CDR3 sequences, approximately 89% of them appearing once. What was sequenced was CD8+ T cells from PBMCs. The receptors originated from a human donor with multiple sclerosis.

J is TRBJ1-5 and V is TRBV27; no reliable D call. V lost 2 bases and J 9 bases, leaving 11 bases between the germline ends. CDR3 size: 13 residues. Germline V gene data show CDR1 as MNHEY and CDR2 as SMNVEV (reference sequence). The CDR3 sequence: CASSLGVLRPQHF. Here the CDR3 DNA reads TGTGCCAGCAGTTTAGGGGTTCTTCGGCCCCAGCATTTT.

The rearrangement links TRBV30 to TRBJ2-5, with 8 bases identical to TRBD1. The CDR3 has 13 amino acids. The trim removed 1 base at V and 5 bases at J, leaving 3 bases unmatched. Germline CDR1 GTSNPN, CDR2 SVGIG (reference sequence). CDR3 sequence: CAWSAGGWETQYF. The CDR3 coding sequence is TGTGCCTGGAGTGCAGGGGGCTGGGAGACCCAGTACTTC. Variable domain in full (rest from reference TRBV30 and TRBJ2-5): SQTIHQWPATLVQPVGSPLSLECTVEGTSNPNLYWYRQAAGRGLQLLFYSVGIGQISSEVPQNLSASRPQDRQFILSSKKLLLSDSGFYLCAWSAGGWETQYFGPGTRLLVL.

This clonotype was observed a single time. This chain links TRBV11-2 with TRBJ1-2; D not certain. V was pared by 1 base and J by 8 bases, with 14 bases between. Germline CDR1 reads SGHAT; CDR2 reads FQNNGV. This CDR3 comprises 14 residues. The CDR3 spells CASSLVYSPWGYTF. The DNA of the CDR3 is TGTGCCAGCAGCTTAGTCTACTCGCCGTGGGGCTACACCTTC.

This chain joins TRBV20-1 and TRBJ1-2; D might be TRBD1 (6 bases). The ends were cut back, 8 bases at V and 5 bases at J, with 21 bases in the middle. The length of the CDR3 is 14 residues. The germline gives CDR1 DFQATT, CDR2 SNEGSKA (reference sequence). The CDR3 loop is CSFRPGGDSYGYTF. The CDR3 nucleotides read TGCAGTTTTCGACCCGGGGGCGATTCATATGGCTACACCTTC.

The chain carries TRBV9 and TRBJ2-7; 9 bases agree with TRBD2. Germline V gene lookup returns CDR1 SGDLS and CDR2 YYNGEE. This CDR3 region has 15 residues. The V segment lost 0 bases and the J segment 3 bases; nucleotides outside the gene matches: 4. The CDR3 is CASSVERGAIYEQYF. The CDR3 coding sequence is TGTGCCAGCAGCGTAGAGCGGGGGGCAATCTACGAGCAGTACTTC.

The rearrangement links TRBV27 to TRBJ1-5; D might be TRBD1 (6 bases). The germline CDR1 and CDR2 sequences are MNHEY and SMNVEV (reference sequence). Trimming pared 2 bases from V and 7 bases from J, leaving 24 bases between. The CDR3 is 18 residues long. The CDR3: CASSLGPLGAGVGQPQHF. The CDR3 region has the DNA TGTGCCAGCAGTTTAGGCCCGCTGGGGGCAGGGGTCGGACAGCCCCAGCATTTT.

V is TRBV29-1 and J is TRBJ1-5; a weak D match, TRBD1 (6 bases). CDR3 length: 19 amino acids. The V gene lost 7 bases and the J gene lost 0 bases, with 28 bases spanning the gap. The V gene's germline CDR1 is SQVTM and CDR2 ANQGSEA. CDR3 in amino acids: CSESPGARLVGSSNQPQHF. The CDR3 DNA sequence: TGCAGCGAGAGCCCAGGGGCGAGGTTGGTTGGCAGTAGCAATCAGCCCCAGCATTTT.

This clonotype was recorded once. The CDR3 coding sequence is TGTGCCACCAGTGAACGAGGGGAGAACACCGGGGAGCTGTTTTTT. This gives the protein CATSERGENTGELFF. V and J are TRBV24-1 and TRBJ2-2; perhaps D is TRBD1 or TRBD2 (5 bases each). The CDR3 spans 15 residues. The V end lost 4 bases, the J end lost 1 base, and 9 bases lay between the germline ends. The germline V gene has CDR1 KGHDR and CDR2 SFDVKD.

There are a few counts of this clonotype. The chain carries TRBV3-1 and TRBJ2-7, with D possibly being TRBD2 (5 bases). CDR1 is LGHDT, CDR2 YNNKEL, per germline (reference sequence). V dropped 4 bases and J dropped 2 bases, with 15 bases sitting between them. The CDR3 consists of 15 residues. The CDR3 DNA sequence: TGTGCCAGCAGCCCCGACGGGGTGCCGACCTACGAGCAGTACTTC. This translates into CASSPDGVPTYEQYF.

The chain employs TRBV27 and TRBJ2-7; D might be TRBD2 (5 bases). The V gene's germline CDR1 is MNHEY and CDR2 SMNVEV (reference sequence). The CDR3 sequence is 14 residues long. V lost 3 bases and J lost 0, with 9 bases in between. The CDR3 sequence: CASSFSRDSYEQYF. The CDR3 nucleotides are TGTGCCAGCAGTTTCTCCCGGGACTCCTACGAGCAGTACTTC.

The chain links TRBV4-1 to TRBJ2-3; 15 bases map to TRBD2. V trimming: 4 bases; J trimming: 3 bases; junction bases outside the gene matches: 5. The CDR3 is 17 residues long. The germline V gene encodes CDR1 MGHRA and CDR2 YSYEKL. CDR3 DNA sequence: TGCGCCAGCAGCCCTGGGACTAGCGGGAGGATTACAGATACGCAGTATTTT. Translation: CASSPGTSGRITDTQYF.

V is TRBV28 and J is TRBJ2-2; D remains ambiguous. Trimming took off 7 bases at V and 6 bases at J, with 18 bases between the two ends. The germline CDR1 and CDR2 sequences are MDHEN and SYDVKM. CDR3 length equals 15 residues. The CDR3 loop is CASTGPHRAAGELFF. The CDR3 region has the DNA TGTGCCAGCACCGGACCCCATAGGGCGGCCGGGGAGCTGTTTTTT.